The table lists the clone carrying this T cell receptor beta chain with many counts. Its antigen is not identified. Researchers took RNA transcripts and amplified the TCR beta CDR3 regions from them. First-round RT-PCR of the TCR CDR3 relied on the HTBI primer set. TCRdb reprocessed the multiplex PCR reads via MiXCR and lists one record per CDR3 protein. The sample records under 250,000 distinct CDR3 sequences, around 24% being singletons. This record comes from a study of T cells in Graves' hyperthyroidism and ophthalmopathy. Across the whole study: Before treatment of any kind, peripheral blood was taken at initial diagnosis.

The CDR3 is 14 amino acids. Trimming removed 3 bases from V and 0 bases from J, with 6 bases in between. Germline V gene lookup returns CDR1 KGHSH and CDR2 LQKENI. Findings of the study overall: Blood also carried most thyroid clonotypes expanded above 0.001.

Sequencing was performed on blood. This clonotype originated in a woman between 35 and 50 years old with Graves' ophthalmopathy. V gene TRBV18 combines with J gene TRBJ2-4; D uncertain. CDR3 region: CASSPDIAKNIQYF. The CDR3 DNA reads TGTGCCAGCTCACCGGATATAGCCAAAAACATTCAGTACTTC.